The 8 T cell receptor beta chains listed next were all sequenced from one sample in a study of cytomegalovirus exposure and HLA in healthy donors (dated by TCRdb to between 2016 and 2019). The library came from the immunoSEQ multiplex PCR assay. The multiplex PCR relied on a mix of 60 forward primers for TCR Vbeta segments and 13 reverse primers for TCR Jbeta segments. Held by TCRdb, this immuneACCESS table contains in-frame sequences only and omits some clones. Under half of the omission traces to an unresolved V gene where checked; the cause of the rest is unknown. Recorded for this sample are 100,000 to 150,000 clones; around 65% of them occurred a single time. The top ten hold 1.5% of the sample. Specimen: PBMCs. The receptors originated from a man between 18 and 29 years old in good health and CMV-seronegative.

The chain's CDR3 is CASSEGHSTDTQYF. DNA for the CDR3: TGTGCCAGCAGTGAGGGCCATAGCACAGATACGCAGTATTTT. V and J are TRBV6-4 and TRBJ2-3, with no clear D. The CDR3 is made up of 14 amino acids. Germline values: CDR1 MRHNA, CDR2 SNTAGT. Trimming shortened V by 3 bases and J by 0 bases, and 7 bases separated the two germline ends.

The chain combines TRBV4-1 with TRBJ2-1; 8 bases map to TRBD2. CDR1 MGHRA and CDR2 YSYEKL come from the germline V gene. V lost 5 bases to trimming and J lost 4 bases; unmatched junction nucleotides: 10. This CDR3 is built from 16 residues. For the CDR3, the DNA is TGCGCCAGCAGCAAGAAACTAGCGGCGCTGTACAATGAGCAGTTCTTC. Protein sequence: CASSKKLAALYNEQFF.

The chain has TRBV5-4 and TRBJ2-7; 13 bases match TRBD2. The CDR3 sequence is 15 residues long. With 8 bases clipped from V and 7 bases from J, the junction kept 12 bases outside the gene matches. CDR1 and CDR2 from the germline V gene are SGHNT and YYREEE (reference sequence). The CDR3 sequence is CARYAETSGRVEQYF. CDR3 DNA sequence: TGTGCCAGGTACGCTGAAACTAGCGGGAGGGTGGAGCAGTACTTC.

The V call is TRBV5-1, the J call TRBJ1-5; 7 nucleotides align to TRBD1. Trimming cost V 0 bases and J 2 bases; bases outside gene matches: 2. The germline V gene has CDR1 SGHRS and CDR2 YFSETQ. This CDR3 region has 15 residues. CDR3 sequence: CASSLEGAGNQPQHF. Here the CDR3 DNA reads TGCGCCAGCAGCTTGGAGGGGGCTGGCAATCAGCCCCAGCATTTT.

The chain combines TRBV28 with TRBJ1-3, with 7 bases that match TRBD1. CDR1 is MDHEN, CDR2 SYDVKM, per germline. V shed 7 bases and J 4 bases; nucleotides not matched to a gene: 10. The CDR3 has 15 amino acids. The CDR3 bases are TGTGCCAGCACCGAGACAGGGACTCCCGGAAACACCATATATTTT. It specifies CASTETGTPGNTIYF.

CDR3 in DNA: TGTGCCAGCAGCTCCGGGGGTAGCGGGAGCTATGAGCAGTTCTTC. Its translation is CASSSGGSGSYEQFF. The gene calls are TRBV5-4 and TRBJ2-1; 9 bases line up with TRBD2. Germline CDR1 and CDR2: SGHNT and YYREEE (reference sequence). Trimming took 3 bases from V and 8 from J; bases not matched to a gene: 9. The CDR3 runs to 15 residues. The full variable domain, its missing parts supplied by reference TRBV5-4 and TRBJ2-1, is ETGVTQSPTHLIKTRGQQVTLRCSSQSGHNTVSWYQQALGQGPQFIFQYYREEENGRGNFPPRFSGLQFPNYSSELNVNALELDDSALYLCASSSGGSGSYEQFFGPGTRLTVL.

This chain uses TRBV5-1 with TRBJ2-5, with D possibly being TRBD2 (7 bases). With the DNA end fitting TRBJ2-7 better, the J assignment may be wrong. The CDR3 extends over 14 amino acids. CDR1 is SGHRS and CDR2 is YFSETQ in the germline V gene. The CDR3 region is CASRTGAGASEQYF. CDR3 bases: TGCGCCAGCAGGACGGGGGCGGGAGCGAGCGAGCAGTACTTC.

V usage is TRBV4-2 and J usage is TRBJ2-3; weak D call: TRBD1 (6 bases). This CDR3 region has 15 residues. V lost 3 bases, J lost 1 base, and 11 bases lay in between. Germline CDR1 is LGHNA and CDR2 is YNFKEQ. DNA of the CDR3: TGTGCCAGCAGCCATTCGACAGGAGGCACAGATACGCAGTATTTT. Translated: CASSHSTGGTDTQYF.